This T cell receptor beta chain was retrieved from a study of shared clonotypes between healthy human individuals. About the research overall: CD4 naive cells filled three plates per donor, CD4 memory three, CD8 naive two and CD8 memory one.

A remark on this clone: The target antigen is unknown.

The CDR3 runs to 15 residues. With V trimmed by 4 bases and J by 2 bases, 4 bases remained unmatched. Germline V lookup: CDR1 LGHNA, CDR2 YSLEER. Sequencing was performed with immunoSEQ multiplex PCR; in TCRdb, only in-frame clones are kept and a portion is missing. Of about 1,800,000 clones in the sample, about 95% were seen once. CD45RO-negative cells were positively selected for CCR7, leaving out terminally differentiated effector memory CD45RA+ cells. General study findings and limits: Across four donors, naive CD4 shared roughly 5%, naive CD8 around 4%, memory CD4 less than 2.5%, memory CD8 around 0.36%.

The material sequenced was naive CD8+ T cells sorted from blood. The genes are TRBV4-3 and TRBJ2-1; 8 positions match TRBD1. This clonotype was sampled from a young man in good health. The CDR3 nucleotides read TGCGCCAGCAGCCCGGACAGGGACCCCTACAATGAGCAGTTCTTC. Translation: CASSPDRDPYNEQFF.